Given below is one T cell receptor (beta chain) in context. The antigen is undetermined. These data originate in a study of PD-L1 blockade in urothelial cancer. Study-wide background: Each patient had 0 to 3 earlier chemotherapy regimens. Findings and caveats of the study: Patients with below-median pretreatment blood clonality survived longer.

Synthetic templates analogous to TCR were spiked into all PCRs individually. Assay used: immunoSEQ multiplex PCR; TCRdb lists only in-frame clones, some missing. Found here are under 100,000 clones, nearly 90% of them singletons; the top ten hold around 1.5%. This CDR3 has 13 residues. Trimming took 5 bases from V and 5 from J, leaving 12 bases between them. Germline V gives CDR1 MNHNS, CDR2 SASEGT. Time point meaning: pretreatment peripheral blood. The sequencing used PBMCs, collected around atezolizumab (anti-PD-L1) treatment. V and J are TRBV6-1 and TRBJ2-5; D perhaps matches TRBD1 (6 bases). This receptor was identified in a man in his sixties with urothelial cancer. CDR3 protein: CASSTGQGETQYF. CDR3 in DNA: TGTGCCAGCAGTACAGGGCAGGGGGAGACCCAGTACTTC.